These 18 T cell receptor beta chains came from one sample sequenced in a study of T cell clonality in common variable immunodeficiency. No antigen has been identified for these receptors. Generated by immunoSEQ multiplex PCR, the TCRdb table keeps only in-frame clones and is missing some. The sample table includes over 15,000 clones. Findings and limits, study-wide: Reportedly, TCR beta sequences from common variable immunodeficiency showed fewer deletions and N-nucleotide insertions.

Sequenced material: peripheral blood mononuclear cells. These receptor sequences come from a human donor with common variable immunodeficiency.

Note on this clone: The read stops 3 residues short of the end of the CDR3; the missing end is completed from the germline J gene. V usage is TRBV20-1 and J usage is TRBJ2-3; maybe TRBD1 (6 bases). The CDR3 is made up of 16 amino acids. V lost 5 bases and J 2 bases, leaving 20 bases between the germline ends. CDR1 DFQATT and CDR2 SNEGSKA come from the germline V gene (reference sequence). The CDR3 loop is CSALIEGRGNTDTQYF. The sequenced part of the CDR3 DNA is TGCAGTGCTCTCATCGAGGGAAGGGGGAACACAGATACG.

Measured by frequency, this clone is medium-sized. The read ends 3 residues before the CDR3 terminus; that terminus is restored from the germline J gene. The rearrangement joins TRBV19 to TRBJ1-4, with D possibly matching TRBD1 (5 bases). V shed 10 bases and J shed 7 bases, with 19 bases lying between them. Germline values: CDR1 LNHDA, CDR2 SQIVND (reference sequence). CDR3 length: 14 residues. The sequenced CDR3 bases are TGTGCCACCTCCTTGCGGGGGACGATTGAAAAA. Its translation is CATSLRGTIEK. Given in full, the CDR3 is CATSLRGTIEKLFF.

The DNA read from the CDR3 is TGCAGTGCGATGACAGGCCGCGACCCCTACGAG. Its protein is CSAMTGRDPYE. Given in full, the CDR3 is CSAMTGRDPYEQYF. The J gene is TRBJ2-7, the V gene TRBV20-1; a weak D match, TRBD1 (6 bases). The CDR3 end is not reached by the read, which stops 3 residues before it; the germline J gene fills it in. There are 14 residues in the CDR3. The germline V and J ends were trimmed by 6 bases and 2 bases, with 17 bases remaining between them. CDR1 DFQATT and CDR2 SNEGSKA come from the germline V gene (reference sequence).

A remark on this clone: The CDR3 end is not reached by the read, which stops 3 residues before it; the germline J gene fills it in. The chain uses TRBV28 and TRBJ2-7; 7 bases match TRBD1. The CDR3 totals 13 residues. The V gene end was trimmed by 8 bases and the J gene end by 3 bases; junction bases not matched to a gene: 7. Germline values: CDR1 MDHEN, CDR2 SYDVKM. The CDR3 sequence: CASQGGRGYEQYF. The CDR3 bases that were read are TGTGCCAGCCAAGGGGGCAGGGGCTACGAG. Looking up the rest from reference TRBV28 and TRBJ2-7 gives the full variable domain: DVKVTQSSRYLVKRTGEKVFLECVQDMDHENMFWYRQDPGLGLRLIYFSYDVKMKEKGDIPEGYSVSREKKERFSLILESASTNQTSMYLCASQGGRGYEQYFGPGTRLTVT.

In regard to this clone: Sequencing ends 3 residues short of the CDR3 end; the germline J gene provides the rest. This sequence joins TRBV4-1 and TRBJ1-3, with D uncertain. Germline CDR1 is MGHRA and CDR2 is YSYEKL. The ends were cut back, 0 bases at V and 4 bases at J, with 13 bases in the middle. The CDR3 runs to 16 residues. The CDR3 DNA, read in part, is TGCGCCAGCAGCCAAGATCATCCAGGCAGAGGAAACACC. The encoded protein is CASSQDHPGRGNT. Given in full, the CDR3 is CASSQDHPGRGNTIYF.

A remark on this clone: The CDR3 end lies 3 residues beyond the end of the read and is filled in from the germline J gene. The chain links TRBV30 to TRBJ2-1; TRBD2 matches 7 bases. V dropped 2 bases and J dropped 9; count of bases not matched to a gene: 13. Germline assignment: CDR1 GTSNPN and CDR2 SVGIG (reference sequence). The CDR3 covers 15 residues. The CDR3 bases that were read are TGTGCCTGGAGTACCCGACTAGCCACCTCGGGTGAG. Protein product: CAWSTRLATSGE. In full, the CDR3 reads CAWSTRLATSGEQFF.

Notes on this clone: The read is 3 residues too short to cover the CDR3 end, so that end is filled in from the germline J gene. The genes are TRBV30 and TRBJ1-6; D is undetermined. V gave up 4 bases and J gave up 8 bases, with 12 bases separating them. The CDR3 length is 13 residues. Germline CDR1 reads GTSNPN; CDR2 reads SVGIG (reference sequence). The sequenced CDR3 bases are TGTGCCTGGACCCCAGGCGCGTATTCACCC. Its translation: CAWTPGAYSP. The whole CDR3 protein is CAWTPGAYSPLHF.

In regard to this clone: The CDR3 is cut off 3 residues early in the read; its end comes from the germline J gene. V gene TRBV2 combines with J gene TRBJ2-7, with D tentatively TRBD1 (6 bases). Between the trimmed V and J ends, which lost 6 bases and 5 bases, there was a span of 11 bases. Germline CDR1 SNHLY, CDR2 FYNNEI. The CDR3 has 12 residues. CDR3: CASRLQGNEQYF. The part of the CDR3 DNA that was read is TGTGCCAGCAGACTACAGGGTAACGAG.

On this clone: Read coverage stops 3 residues before the CDR3 terminus; the germline J gene supplies the remainder. The chain joins TRBV7-9 to TRBJ1-4, with 8 nucleotides matching TRBD1. The CDR3 has 15 residues. Trimming removed 6 bases from V and 3 bases from J; junction bases left unmatched: 6. Germline CDR1 reads SEHNR; CDR2 reads FQNEAQ (reference sequence). The CDR3 spells CASRFPGQANEKLFF. The sequenced CDR3 bases are TGTGCCAGCAGATTTCCGGGACAGGCTAATGAAAAA.

Partial CDR3 DNA: TGTGCCAGCAACCCACAGGGTTGGGGCACTGAA. Amino acid sequence: CASNPQGWGTE. The entire CDR3 reads CASNPQGWGTEAFF. This chain connects TRBV6-2 or TRBV6-3 to TRBJ1-1, with D maybe TRBD1 (6 bases). Sequencing ends 3 residues short of the CDR3 end; the germline J gene provides the rest. The CDR3 consists of 14 residues. V dropped 7 bases and J dropped 4 bases, with 16 bases sitting between them. Germline lookup yields CDR1 MNHEY and CDR2 SVGEGT.

Of note for this clone: The observed sequence ends 3 residues before the CDR3 terminus, with the missing tail filled in from the germline J gene. The rearrangement uses TRBV7-2 and TRBJ2-5, with TRBD2 matching 7 bases. Trimming at V came to 0 bases and at J to 6 bases, leaving 4 bases not matched to a gene. CDR3 length equals 14 residues. Looked up from germline, CDR1 is SGHTA and CDR2 is FQGNSA. The DNA read from the CDR3 is TGTGCCAGCAGCTTAGCGGGGGGGGAACAGACC. Protein: CASSLAGGEQT. The entire CDR3 protein reads CASSLAGGEQTQYF.

As for this clone: The read terminates 3 residues before the CDR3 end, so the remaining end is supplied by the germline J gene. The genes are TRBV5-1 and TRBJ2-1; TRBD2 matches 13 bases. V dropped 0 bases and J dropped 9; count of bases not matched to a gene: 6. CDR3 size: 16 residues. Germline loops: CDR1 SGHRS, CDR2 YFSETQ. CDR3 protein: CASSLGLAGGLGEQFF. Partial CDR3 DNA: TGCGCCAGCAGCTTGGGACTAGCGGGGGGATTGGGTGAG.

For this clone: The observed sequence ends 3 residues before the CDR3 terminus, with the missing tail filled in from the germline J gene. The chain is built from TRBV5-1 and TRBJ1-4, with 9 nucleotides matching TRBD1. The CDR3 is made up of 14 amino acids. Germline V gene sequence: CDR1 SGHRS, CDR2 YFSETQ. Unmatched junction bases numbered 1, after V lost 0 bases and J lost 7 bases. CDR3 protein: CASSLGQGGEKLFF. The covered CDR3 bases are TGCGCCAGCAGCTTGGGACAGGGGGGTGAAAAA.

A remark on this clone: The sequenced fragment ends 3 residues before the CDR3 boundary, so the rest is inferred from the germline J gene. This chain joins TRBV15 and TRBJ2-7; the match to TRBD1 covers 7 bases. Per the germline V gene, CDR1 is LNHNV and CDR2 is YYDKDF (reference sequence). The V segment lost 6 bases and the J segment 3 bases; nucleotides outside the gene matches: 5. The CDR3 length is 13 residues. Incomplete CDR3 DNA: TGTGCCACCAGTTTAGACAGGGTCTACGAG. The encoded protein is CATSLDRVYE. The whole CDR3 reads CATSLDRVYEQYF.

The sequenced CDR3 bases are TGCGCCAGCAGCCACGCCGGGACGGGGGTCAAGGGCTCTGGAAACACC. This gives the protein CASSHAGTGVKGSGNT. The whole CDR3 sequence reads CASSHAGTGVKGSGNTIYF. The V gene is TRBV5-1, the J gene TRBJ1-3; perhaps TRBD1 as D (5 bases). The CDR3 is cut off 3 residues early in the read; its end comes from the germline J gene. The V end was cut by 4 bases, the J end by 0 bases, with 23 bases between. CDR1 is SGHRS and CDR2 is YFSETQ in the germline V gene. CDR3 size: 19 residues.

With respect to this clone: The CDR3 extends 3 residues past the end of the read, so its final part is completed from the germline J gene. The genes are TRBV5-1 and TRBJ2-2, with 11 bases lining up with TRBD2. There are 17 residues in the CDR3. Germline assignment: CDR1 SGHRS and CDR2 YFSETQ. J gave up 1 base and V 7 bases, and 9 bases lay outside the gene matches. The CDR3 protein is CASSGLAGGLNTGELFF. Incomplete CDR3 DNA: TGCGCCAGCTCCGGGCTAGCGGGGGGCCTGAACACCGGGGAG.

As to this clone: The CDR3 end is not reached by the read, which stops 3 residues before it; the germline J gene fills it in. The chain combines TRBV18 with TRBJ2-6; maybe TRBD1 (6 bases). This CDR3 region has 17 residues. CDR1 and CDR2 from the germline V gene are KGHSH and LQKENI. Trimming took off 6 bases at V and 3 bases at J, with 18 bases between the two ends. This CDR3 is CASSTPEAGVGANVLTF. Incomplete CDR3 DNA: TGTGCCAGCTCTACCCCTGAGGCAGGGGTTGGGGCCAACGTC.

Worth noting for this clone: The sequence runs out 3 residues before the end of the CDR3; the remainder is reconstructed from the germline J gene. The chain employs TRBV5-6 and TRBJ1-2; D is unresolved. The CDR3 length is 15 residues. V lost 1 base, J lost 7 bases, and 17 bases lay in between. Germline CDR1 is SGHDT and CDR2 is YYEEEE. CDR3 DNA, as far as it was read: TGTGCCAGCAGCTTGAAGGGCAGTCAGTGGAGTGGC. Protein sequence: CASSLKGSQWSG. The full CDR3 protein reads CASSLKGSQWSGYTF. The full variable domain, its missing parts supplied by reference TRBV5-6 and TRBJ1-2, is DAGVTQSPTHLIKTRGQQVTLRCSPKSGHDTVSWYQQALGQGPQFIFQYYEEEERQRGNFPDRFSGHQFPNYSSELNVNALLLGDSALYLCASSLKGSQWSGYTFGSGTRLTVV.